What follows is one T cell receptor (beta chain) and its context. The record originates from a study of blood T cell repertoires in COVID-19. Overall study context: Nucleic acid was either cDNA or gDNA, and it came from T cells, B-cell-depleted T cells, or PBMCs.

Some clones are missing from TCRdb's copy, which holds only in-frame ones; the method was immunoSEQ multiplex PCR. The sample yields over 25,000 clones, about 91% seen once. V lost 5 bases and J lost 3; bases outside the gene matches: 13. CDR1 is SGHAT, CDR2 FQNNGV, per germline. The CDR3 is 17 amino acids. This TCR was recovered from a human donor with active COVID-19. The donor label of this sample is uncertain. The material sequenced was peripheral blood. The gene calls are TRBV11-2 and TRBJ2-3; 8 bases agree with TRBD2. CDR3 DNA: TGTGCCAGCAGCAGTAGCGGGACCCCCGGGCTAACAGATACGCAGTATTTT. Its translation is CASSSSGTPGLTDTQYF.